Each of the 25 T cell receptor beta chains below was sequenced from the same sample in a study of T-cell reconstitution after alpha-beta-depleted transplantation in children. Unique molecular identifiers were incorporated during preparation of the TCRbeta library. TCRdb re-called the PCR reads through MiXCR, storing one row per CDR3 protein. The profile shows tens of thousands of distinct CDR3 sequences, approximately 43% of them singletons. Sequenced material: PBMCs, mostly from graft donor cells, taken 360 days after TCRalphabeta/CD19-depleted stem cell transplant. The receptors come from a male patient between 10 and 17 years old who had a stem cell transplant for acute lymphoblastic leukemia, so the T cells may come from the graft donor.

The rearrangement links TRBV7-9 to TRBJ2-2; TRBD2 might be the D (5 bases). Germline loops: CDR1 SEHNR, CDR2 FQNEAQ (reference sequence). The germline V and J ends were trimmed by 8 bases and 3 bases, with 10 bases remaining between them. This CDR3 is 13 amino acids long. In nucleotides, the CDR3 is TGTGCCAGCCTTGGGGAGTACACCGGGGAGCTGTTTTTT. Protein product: CASLGEYTGELFF.

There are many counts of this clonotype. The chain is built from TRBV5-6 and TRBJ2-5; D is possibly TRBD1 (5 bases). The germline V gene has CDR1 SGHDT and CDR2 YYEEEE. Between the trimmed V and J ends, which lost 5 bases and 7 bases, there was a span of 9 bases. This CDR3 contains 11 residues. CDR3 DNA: TGTGCCAGCAGGCGAAGGGGGACCCAGTACTTC. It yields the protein CASRRRGTQYF.

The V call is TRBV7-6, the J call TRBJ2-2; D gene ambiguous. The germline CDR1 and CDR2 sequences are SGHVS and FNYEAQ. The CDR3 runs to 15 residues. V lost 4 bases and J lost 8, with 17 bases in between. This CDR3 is CASSSSTLPQGELFF. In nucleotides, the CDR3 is TGTGCCAGCAGCTCCTCGACTCTTCCTCAGGGGGAGCTGTTTTTT. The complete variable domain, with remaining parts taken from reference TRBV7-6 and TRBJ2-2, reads GAGVSQSPRYKVTKRGQDVALRCDPISGHVSLYWYRQALGQGPEFLTYFNYEAQQDKSGLPNDRFSAERPEGSISTLTIQRTEQRDSAMYRCASSSSTLPQGELFFGEGSRLTVL.

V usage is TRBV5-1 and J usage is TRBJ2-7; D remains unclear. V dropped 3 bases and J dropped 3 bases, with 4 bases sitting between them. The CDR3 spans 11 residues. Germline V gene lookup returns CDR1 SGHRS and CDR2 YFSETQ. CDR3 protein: CASSYNYEQYF. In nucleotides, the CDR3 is TGCGCCAGCAGCTACAACTACGAGCAGTACTTC. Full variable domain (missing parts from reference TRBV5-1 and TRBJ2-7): KAGVTQTPRYLIKTRGQQVTLSCSPISGHRSVSWYQQTPGQGLQFLFEYFSETQRNKGNFPGRFSGRQFSNSRSEMNVSTLELGDSALYLCASSYNYEQYFGPGTRLTVT.

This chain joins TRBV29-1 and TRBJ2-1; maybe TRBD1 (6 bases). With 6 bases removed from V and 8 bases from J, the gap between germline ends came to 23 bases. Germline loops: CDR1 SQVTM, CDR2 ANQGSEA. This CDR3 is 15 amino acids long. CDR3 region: CSVETGISQLYEQFF. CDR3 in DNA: TGCAGCGTAGAAACAGGGATCTCCCAATTGTATGAGCAGTTCTTC.

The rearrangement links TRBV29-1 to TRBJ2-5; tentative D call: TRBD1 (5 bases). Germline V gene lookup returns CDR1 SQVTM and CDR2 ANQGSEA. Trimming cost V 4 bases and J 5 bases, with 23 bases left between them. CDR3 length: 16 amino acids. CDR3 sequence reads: CSVGAQRQLVGETQYF. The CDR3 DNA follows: TGCAGCGTTGGGGCCCAGAGACAGTTAGTCGGGGAGACCCAGTACTTC. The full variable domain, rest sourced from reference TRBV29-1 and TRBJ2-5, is SAVISQKPSRDICQRGTSLTIQCQVDSQVTMMFWYRQQPGQSLTLIATANQGSEATYESGFVIDKFPISRPNLTFSTLTVSNMSPEDSSIYLCSVGAQRQLVGETQYFGPGTRLLVL.

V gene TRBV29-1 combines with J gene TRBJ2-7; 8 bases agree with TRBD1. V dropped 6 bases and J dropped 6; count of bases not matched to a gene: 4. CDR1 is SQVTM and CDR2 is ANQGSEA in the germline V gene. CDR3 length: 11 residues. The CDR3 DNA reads TGCAGCGTGGGGACAGGCGGCGAGCAGTACTTC. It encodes CSVGTGGEQYF.

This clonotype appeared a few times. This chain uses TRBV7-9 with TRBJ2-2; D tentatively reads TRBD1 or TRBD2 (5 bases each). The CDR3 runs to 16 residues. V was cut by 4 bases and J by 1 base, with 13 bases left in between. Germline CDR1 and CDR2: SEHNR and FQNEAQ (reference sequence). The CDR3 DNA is TGTGCCAGCAGCTCTCCGGGACCCTTGAACACCGGGGAGCTGTTTTTT. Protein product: CASSSPGPLNTGELFF.

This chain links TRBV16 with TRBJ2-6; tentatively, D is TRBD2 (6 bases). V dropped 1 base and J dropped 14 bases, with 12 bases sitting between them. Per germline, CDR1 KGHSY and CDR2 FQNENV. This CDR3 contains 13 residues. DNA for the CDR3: TGTGCCAGCAGCCAATTCGGGGGAGGCATCCTGACTTTC. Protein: CASSQFGGGILTF. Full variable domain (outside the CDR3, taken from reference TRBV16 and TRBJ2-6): GEEVAQTPKHLVRGEGQKAKLYCAPIKGHSYVFWYQQVLKNEFKFLISFQNENVFDETGMPKERFSAKCLPNSPCSLEIQATKLEDSAVYFCASSQFGGGILTFGAGSRLTVL.

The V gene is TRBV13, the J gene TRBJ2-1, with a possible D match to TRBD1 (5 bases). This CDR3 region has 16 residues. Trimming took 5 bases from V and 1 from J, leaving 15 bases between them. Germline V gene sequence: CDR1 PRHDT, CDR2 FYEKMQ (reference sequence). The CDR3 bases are TGTGCCAGCAGCCCTCCAGGGTACGGATCCTACAATGAGCAGTTCTTC. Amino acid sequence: CASSPPGYGSYNEQFF.

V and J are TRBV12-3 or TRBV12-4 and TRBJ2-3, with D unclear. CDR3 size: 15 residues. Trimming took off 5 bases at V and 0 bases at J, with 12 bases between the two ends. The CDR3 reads CASSRLTTSTDTQYF. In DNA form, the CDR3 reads TGTGCCAGCAGTCGACTTACAACTAGCACAGATACGCAGTATTTT.

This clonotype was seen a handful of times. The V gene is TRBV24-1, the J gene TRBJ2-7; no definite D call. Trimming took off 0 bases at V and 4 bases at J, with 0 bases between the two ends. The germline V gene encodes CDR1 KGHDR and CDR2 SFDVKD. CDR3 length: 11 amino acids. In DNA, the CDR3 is TGTGCCACCAGTGATTTGTACGAGCAGTACTTC. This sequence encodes CATSDLYEQYF.

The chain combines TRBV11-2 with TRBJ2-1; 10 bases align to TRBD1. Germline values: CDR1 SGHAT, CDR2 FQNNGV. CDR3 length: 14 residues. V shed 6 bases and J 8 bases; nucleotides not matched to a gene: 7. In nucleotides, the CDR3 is TGTGCCAGCAGGACGACAGGGGGCCGGGATGAGCAGTTCTTC. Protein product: CASRTTGGRDEQFF. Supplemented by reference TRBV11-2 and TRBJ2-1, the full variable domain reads EAGVAQSPRYKIIEKRQSVAFWCNPISGHATLYWYQQILGQGPKLLIQFQNNGVVDDSQLPKDRFSAERLKGVDSTLKIQPAKLEDSAVYLCASRTTGGRDEQFFGPGTRLTVL.

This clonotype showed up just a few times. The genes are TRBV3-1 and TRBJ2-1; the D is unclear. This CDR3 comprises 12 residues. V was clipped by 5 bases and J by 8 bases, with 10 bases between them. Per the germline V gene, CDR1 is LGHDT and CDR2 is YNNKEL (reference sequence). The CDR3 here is CASSMIADEQFF. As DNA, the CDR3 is TGTGCCAGCAGCATGATTGCGGATGAGCAGTTCTTC.

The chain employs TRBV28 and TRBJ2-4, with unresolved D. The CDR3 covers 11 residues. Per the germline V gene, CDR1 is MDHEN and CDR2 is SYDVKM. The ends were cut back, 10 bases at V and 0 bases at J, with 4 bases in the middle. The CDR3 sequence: CATEAKNIQYF. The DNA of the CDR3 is TGTGCCACCGAAGCCAAAAACATTCAGTACTTC.

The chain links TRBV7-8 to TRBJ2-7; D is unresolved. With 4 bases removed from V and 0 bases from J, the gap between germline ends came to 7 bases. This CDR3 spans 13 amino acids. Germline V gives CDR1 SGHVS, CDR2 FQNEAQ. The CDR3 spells CASSSQASYEQYF. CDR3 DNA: TGTGCCAGCAGCTCCCAAGCCTCCTACGAGCAGTACTTC.

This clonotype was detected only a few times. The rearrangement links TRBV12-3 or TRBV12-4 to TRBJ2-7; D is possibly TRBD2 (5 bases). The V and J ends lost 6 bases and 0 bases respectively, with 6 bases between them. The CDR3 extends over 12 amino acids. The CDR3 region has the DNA TGTGCCAGCAGCGGACTCTCCTACGAGCAGTACTTC. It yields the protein CASSGLSYEQYF.

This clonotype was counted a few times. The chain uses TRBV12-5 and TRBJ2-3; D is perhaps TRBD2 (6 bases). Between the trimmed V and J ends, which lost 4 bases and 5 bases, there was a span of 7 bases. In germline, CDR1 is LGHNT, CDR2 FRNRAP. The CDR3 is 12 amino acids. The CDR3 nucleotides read TGTGCTAGTGGTTCCGGGGGAGATACGCAGTATTTT. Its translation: CASGSGGDTQYF.

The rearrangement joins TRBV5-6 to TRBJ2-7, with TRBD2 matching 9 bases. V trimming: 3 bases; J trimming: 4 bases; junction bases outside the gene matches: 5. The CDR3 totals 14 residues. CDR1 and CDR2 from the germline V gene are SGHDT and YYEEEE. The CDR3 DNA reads TGTGCCAGCAGCTCCGGGACTAGCTATTACGAGCAGTACTTC. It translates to CASSSGTSYYEQYF.

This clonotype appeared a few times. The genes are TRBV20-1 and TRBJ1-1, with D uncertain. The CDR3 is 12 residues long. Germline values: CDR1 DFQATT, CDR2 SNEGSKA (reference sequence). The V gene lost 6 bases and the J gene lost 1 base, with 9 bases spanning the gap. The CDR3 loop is CSALRRNTEAFF. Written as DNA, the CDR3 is TGCAGTGCCCTTAGGAGGAACACTGAAGCTTTCTTT.

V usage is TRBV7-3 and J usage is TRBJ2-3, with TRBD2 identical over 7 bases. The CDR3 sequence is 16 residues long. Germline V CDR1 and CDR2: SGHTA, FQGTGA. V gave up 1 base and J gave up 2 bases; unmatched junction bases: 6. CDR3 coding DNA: TGTGCCAGCAGCTTAATGGGAGCGGGGAACACAGATACGCAGTATTTT. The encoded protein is CASSLMGAGNTDTQYF.

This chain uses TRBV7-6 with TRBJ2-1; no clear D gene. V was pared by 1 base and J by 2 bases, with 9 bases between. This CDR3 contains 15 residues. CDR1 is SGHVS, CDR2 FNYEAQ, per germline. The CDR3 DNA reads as TGTGCCAGCAGCTTAGGGGGTTGGGCCTACAATGAGCAGTTCTTC. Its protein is CASSLGGWAYNEQFF.

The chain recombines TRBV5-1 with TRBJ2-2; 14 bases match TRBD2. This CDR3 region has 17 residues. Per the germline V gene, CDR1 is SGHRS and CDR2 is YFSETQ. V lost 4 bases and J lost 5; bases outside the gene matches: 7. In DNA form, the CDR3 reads TGCGCCAGCAGCGGCCCGGGACTAGCGGGAGTTACCGGGGAGCTGTTTTTT. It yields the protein CASSGPGLAGVTGELFF.

CDR3 sequence: CASSTRGVGTEAFF. In DNA, the CDR3 is TGTGCCAGCAGTACAAGGGGAGTTGGGACTGAAGCTTTCTTT. The gene calls are TRBV12-3 or TRBV12-4 and TRBJ1-1, with a possible D match to TRBD1 (5 bases). Trimming pared 5 bases from V and 5 bases from J, leaving 15 bases between. The CDR3 has 14 residues.

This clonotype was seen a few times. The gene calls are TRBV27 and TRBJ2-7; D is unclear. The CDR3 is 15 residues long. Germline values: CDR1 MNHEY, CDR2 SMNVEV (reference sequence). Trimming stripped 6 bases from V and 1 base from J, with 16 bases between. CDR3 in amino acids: CASSPLPGGSYEQYF. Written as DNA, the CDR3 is TGTGCCAGCAGCCCGCTCCCTGGCGGTTCCTACGAGCAGTACTTC.